These 22 T cell receptor beta chains were all obtained from the same sample, sequenced in a study of T cell responses to AZD1222 COVID-19 vaccine. Data came from immunoSEQ multiplex PCR; TCRdb stores just in-frame clones and leaves some out. This table holds 150,000 to 200,000 clones, 94% found once. Sample: peripheral blood, taken on day 0 of AZD1222 vaccination. The receptor source for this set is an adult in good health.

The rearrangement uses TRBV2 and TRBJ1-5; D may be TRBD1 (6 bases). The CDR3 extends over 14 amino acids. Per the germline V gene, CDR1 is SNHLY and CDR2 is FYNNEI. The ends were cut back, 6 bases at V and 4 bases at J, with 13 bases in the middle. The CDR3 loop is CASSGGQWNQPQHF. In DNA, the CDR3 is TGTGCCAGCAGCGGCGGACAGTGGAATCAGCCCCAGCATTTT.

The rearrangement uses TRBV28 and TRBJ2-7; 9 nucleotides line up with TRBD1. Germline loops: CDR1 MDHEN, CDR2 SYDVKM. The CDR3 sequence is 14 residues long. V was clipped by 10 bases and J by 4 bases; unmatched bases: 11. CDR3 in DNA: TGTGCCACCAGCCTTGGGACAGGGAGTTACGAGCAGTACTTC. It is translated as CATSLGTGSYEQYF.

This clone has only one observation. The V and J genes are TRBV28 and TRBJ1-2; D ambiguous. The V end was cut by 5 bases, the J end by 8 bases, with 15 bases between. CDR3 length: 13 residues. The germline CDR1 and CDR2 sequences are MDHEN and SYDVKM. The CDR3 sequence: CASSQLGQRGYTF. CDR3 bases: TGTGCCAGCAGTCAATTAGGGCAGAGAGGCTACACCTTC.

The chain recombines TRBV5-1 with TRBJ1-4; the D is unclear. The CDR3 loop spans 15 amino acids. Germline values: CDR1 SGHRS, CDR2 YFSETQ. The V gene lost 0 bases and the J gene lost 3 bases, with 9 bases spanning the gap. The CDR3 reads CASSLVGSANEKLFF. In DNA form, the CDR3 reads TGCGCCAGCAGCTTGGTGGGAAGCGCTAATGAAAAACTGTTTTTT. Combining the CDR3 with reference TRBV5-1 and TRBJ1-4 gives the whole variable domain KAGVTQTPRYLIKTRGQQVTLSCSPISGHRSVSWYQQTPGQGLQFLFEYFSETQRNKGNFPGRFSGRQFSNSRSEMNVSTLELGDSALYLCASSLVGSANEKLFFGSGTQLSVL.

The chain uses TRBV24-1 and TRBJ1-1; a possible D gene is TRBD1 (5 bases). The CDR3 covers 11 residues. Trimming took 4 bases from V and 10 from J, leaving 9 bases between them. CDR1 is KGHDR and CDR2 is SFDVKD in the germline V gene. DNA for the CDR3: TGTGCCACCAGTGACGCGGGGGGAGCTTTCTTT. This gives the protein CATSDAGGAFF.

The chain couples TRBV9 to TRBJ2-3; D gene ambiguous. Trimming shortened V by 0 bases and J by 5 bases, and 4 bases separated the two germline ends. The CDR3 sequence is 12 residues long. CDR1 SGDLS and CDR2 YYNGEE come from the germline V gene. CDR3: CASSVAGDTQYF. The CDR3 nucleotides are TGTGCCAGCAGCGTAGCGGGAGATACGCAGTATTTT.

The V gene is TRBV28, the J gene TRBJ2-1; 8 bases are a match to TRBD2. CDR3 length: 12 residues. Germline assignment: CDR1 MDHEN and CDR2 SYDVKM. J gave up 6 bases and V 9 bases, and 4 bases lay outside the gene matches. The CDR3 reads CARPTSGNEQFF. The DNA for the CDR3 is TGTGCCAGGCCAACTAGCGGCAATGAGCAGTTCTTC.

This clone has just one count. The chain carries TRBV29-1 and TRBJ2-1; 10 bases are a match to TRBD1. The CDR3 totals 13 residues. Trimming cost V 7 bases and J 9 bases; bases outside gene matches: 9. Germline V gene lookup returns CDR1 SQVTM and CDR2 ANQGSEA. Here the CDR3 reads CSARQGAHVEQFF. The CDR3 DNA reads TGCAGCGCTCGACAGGGGGCTCACGTTGAGCAGTTCTTC.

This chain uses TRBV19 with TRBJ1-2; D may be TRBD1 (5 bases). Trimming left V 3 bases short and J 2 bases short, with 16 bases between. The germline V gene has CDR1 LNHDA and CDR2 SQIVND (reference sequence). The CDR3 contains 16 residues. In DNA, the CDR3 is TGTGCCAGTAGTATCACCACGTGGGGCCTAAACTATGGCTACACCTTC. Its protein is CASSITTWGLNYGYTF. Looking up the rest from reference TRBV19 and TRBJ1-2 gives the full variable domain: DGGITQSPKYLFRKEGQNVTLSCEQNLNHDAMYWYRQDPGQGLRLIYYSQIVNDFQKGDIAEGYSVSREKKESFPLTVTSAQKNPTAFYLCASSITTWGLNYGYTFGSGTRLTVV.

The chain joins TRBV28 to TRBJ1-5; tentatively, D is TRBD1 (5 bases). V lost 5 bases and J lost 4, with 12 bases in between. Germline loops: CDR1 MDHEN, CDR2 SYDVKM. This CDR3 comprises 14 residues. CDR3 in amino acids: CASSPGLRNQPQHF. CDR3 in DNA: TGTGCCAGCAGTCCGGGACTGAGGAATCAGCCCCAGCATTTT.

The chain couples TRBV4-1 to TRBJ2-3; 16 nucleotides agree with TRBD2. Germline V CDR1 and CDR2: MGHRA, YSYEKL. The junction had 12 bases not matched to a gene; V was cut back by 4 bases and J by 2 bases. CDR3 size: 20 residues. Written as DNA, the CDR3 is TGCGCCAGCAGCCGTAGACAGGGGACTAGCGGGAGGGCCCCCACAGATACGCAGTATTTT. Amino acid sequence: CASSRRQGTSGRAPTDTQYF.

V and J are TRBV5-1 and TRBJ1-5; tentatively, D is TRBD1 (6 bases). V lost 0 bases, J lost 4 bases, and 11 bases lay in between. The germline V gene has CDR1 SGHRS and CDR2 YFSETQ. The CDR3 is 15 amino acids. The CDR3 is CASSLEGHPNQPQHF. As DNA, the CDR3 is TGCGCCAGCAGCTTGGAGGGACACCCTAATCAGCCCCAGCATTTT.

This chain connects TRBV9 to TRBJ1-2, with D maybe TRBD1 (6 bases). This CDR3 comprises 15 residues. Trimming removed 1 base at V and 2 bases at J, with 12 bases between. Germline CDR1 SGDLS, CDR2 YYNGEE. CDR3 DNA: TGTGCCAGCAGCGTATCAGGGGCGGGAAACTATGGCTACACCTTC. This encodes CASSVSGAGNYGYTF.

V usage is TRBV2 and J usage is TRBJ1-2; D might be TRBD1 (5 bases). This CDR3 is built from 12 residues. The germline V gene encodes CDR1 SNHLY and CDR2 FYNNEI. V gave up 3 bases and J gave up 11 bases, with 13 bases separating them. In DNA, the CDR3 is TGTGCCAGCAGTGAGGGGACGGTAAAGTACACCTTC. Encoded protein: CASSEGTVKYTF.

Only a few counts were recorded for this clone. The J gene is TRBJ1-5, the V gene TRBV2; maybe TRBD1 (6 bases). The germline gives CDR1 SNHLY, CDR2 FYNNEI. The CDR3 is 18 residues long. The ends were cut back, 1 base at V and 1 base at J, with 17 bases in the middle. CDR3 sequence reads: CASSEGGRGPESNQPQHF. For the CDR3, the DNA is TGTGCCAGCAGTGAAGGTGGCCGGGGGCCGGAGAGCAATCAGCCCCAGCATTTT. The full variable domain, in which reference TRBV2 and TRBJ1-5 provide the parts outside the CDR3, is EPEVTQTPSHQVTQMGQEVILRCVPISNHLYFYWYRQILGQKVEFLVSFYNNEISEKSEIFDDQFSVERPDGSNFTLKIRSTKLEDSAMYFCASSEGGRGPESNQPQHFGDGTRLSIL.

The J gene is TRBJ1-5, the V gene TRBV10-2; D is possibly TRBD1 (6 bases). The V end was cut by 4 bases, the J end by 7 bases, with 14 bases between. Germline CDR1 reads WSHSY; CDR2 reads SAAADI. The CDR3 covers 14 residues. The CDR3: CASSGSGVGQPQHF. The CDR3 bases are TGCGCCAGCAGTGGGTCAGGGGTCGGACAGCCCCAGCATTTT.

The chain employs TRBV4-1 and TRBJ1-6; TRBD1 matches at 8 bases. V shed 1 base and J 7 bases; nucleotides not matched to a gene: 9. This CDR3 has 17 amino acids. Germline CDR1 reads MGHRA; CDR2 reads YSYEKL. CDR3 in amino acids: CASSQVSIRQGNSPLHF. DNA of the CDR3: TGCGCCAGCAGCCAAGTTAGTATACGACAGGGGAATTCACCCCTCCACTTT.

Only one count was recorded for this clone. V and J are TRBV7-9 and TRBJ1-1; D unresolved. The CDR3 extends over 14 amino acids. The V end was cut by 1 base, the J end by 0 bases, with 6 bases between. The germline CDR1 and CDR2 sequences are SEHNR and FQNEAQ (reference sequence). The CDR3 spells CASSLEWVNTEAFF. In nucleotides, the CDR3 is TGTGCCAGCAGCTTAGAGTGGGTGAACACTGAAGCTTTCTTT. Full variable domain (missing parts from reference TRBV7-9 and TRBJ1-1): DTGVSQNPRHKITKRGQNVTFRCDPISEHNRLYWYRQTLGQGPEFLTYFQNEAQLEKSRLLSDRFSAERPKGSFSTLEIQRTEQGDSAMYLCASSLEWVNTEAFFGQGTRLTVV.

The rearrangement links TRBV3-1 (or the pseudogene TRBV3-2) to TRBJ2-1, with 8 bases that match TRBD2. V shed 1 base and J 7 bases; nucleotides not matched to a gene: 9. CDR1 and CDR2 from the germline V gene are LGHDT and YNNKEL (reference sequence). This CDR3 contains 16 residues. The CDR3 loop is CASSQVSLAGNNEQFF. CDR3 in DNA: TGTGCCAGCAGCCAAGTTAGCCTAGCGGGTAATAATGAGCAGTTCTTC.

The chain is built from TRBV5-1 and TRBJ2-2, with a possible D match to TRBD1 (6 bases). The germline CDR1 and CDR2 sequences are SGHRS and YFSETQ. The CDR3 consists of 15 residues. The V end lost 4 bases, the J end lost 4 bases, and 14 bases lay between the germline ends. The chain's CDR3 is CASSPRQGSTGELFF. Here the CDR3 DNA reads TGCGCCAGCAGCCCGAGGCAGGGGAGCACCGGGGAGCTGTTTTTT.

The sample holds one count of this clone. The chain employs TRBV6-1 and TRBJ1-6; perhaps TRBD1 as D (5 bases). The CDR3 runs to 15 residues. Germline lookup yields CDR1 MNHNS and CDR2 SASEGT. Between the trimmed V and J ends, which lost 2 bases and 10 bases, there was a span of 15 bases. CDR3 in DNA: TGTGCCAGCAGTGAAATTCAGGGAGCGGGCTCACCCCTCCACTTT. Protein sequence: CASSEIQGAGSPLHF.

The chain links TRBV19 to TRBJ2-3, with 9 bases fitting TRBD2. Unmatched junction bases numbered 6, after V lost 3 bases and J lost 5 bases. The CDR3 consists of 15 residues. Germline loops: CDR1 LNHDA, CDR2 SQIVND (reference sequence). CDR3 in amino acids: CASSIRHSGRDTQYF. DNA for the CDR3: TGTGCCAGTAGTATCCGTCATAGCGGGAGAGATACGCAGTATTTT.